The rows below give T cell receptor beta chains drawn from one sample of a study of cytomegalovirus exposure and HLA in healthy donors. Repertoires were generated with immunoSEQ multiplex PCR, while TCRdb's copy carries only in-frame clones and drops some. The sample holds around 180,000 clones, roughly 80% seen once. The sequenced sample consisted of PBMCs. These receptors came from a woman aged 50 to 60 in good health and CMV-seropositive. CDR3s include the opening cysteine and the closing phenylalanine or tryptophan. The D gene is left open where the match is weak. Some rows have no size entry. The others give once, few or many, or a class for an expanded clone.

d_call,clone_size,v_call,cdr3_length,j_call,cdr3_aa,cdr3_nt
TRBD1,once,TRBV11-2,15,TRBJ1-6,CASSPRTGHNSPLHF,TGTGCCAGCAGCCCCAGGACAGGGCATAATTCACCCCTCCACTTT
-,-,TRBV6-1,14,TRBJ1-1,CASSEKGGDTEAFF,TGTGCCAGCAGTGAAAAGGGAGGGGACACTGAAGCTTTCTTT
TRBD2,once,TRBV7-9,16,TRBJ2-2,CASSFSGEGDTGELFF,TGTGCCAGCAGCTTTAGCGGGGAGGGGGACACCGGGGAGCTGTTTTTT
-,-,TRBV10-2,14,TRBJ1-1,CASSERGGNTEAFF,TGCGCCAGCAGTGAAAGGGGCGGGAACACTGAAGCTTTCTTT
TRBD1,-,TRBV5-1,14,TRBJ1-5,CASSPQTGTQPQHF,TGCGCCAGCAGCCCGCAGACAGGGACTCAGCCCCAGCATTTT
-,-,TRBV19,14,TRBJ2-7,CASSPQGSSYEQYF,TGTGCCAGTAGCCCACAGGGTTCCTCTTACGAGCAGTACTTC
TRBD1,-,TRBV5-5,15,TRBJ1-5,CASMTGGTRNQPQHF,TGTGCCAGCATGACAGGGGGTACTCGCAATCAGCCCCAGCATTTT
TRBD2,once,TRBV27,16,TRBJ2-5,CASSLSSTSIRETQYF,TGTGCCAGCAGTTTATCCTCGACTAGCATAAGGGAGACCCAGTACTTC
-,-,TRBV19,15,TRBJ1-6,CASTNTPAGNSPLHF,TGTGCCAGTACCAATACCCCAGCGGGAAATTCACCCCTCCACTTT
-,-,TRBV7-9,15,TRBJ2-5,CASSPRGAGAETQYF,TGTGCCAGCAGCCCACGGGGGGCAGGGGCAGAGACCCAGTACTTC
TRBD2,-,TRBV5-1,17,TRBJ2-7,CASSLWLAGDSSYEQYF,TGCGCCAGCAGCTTGTGGCTAGCGGGGGACAGCTCCTACGAGCAGTACTTC
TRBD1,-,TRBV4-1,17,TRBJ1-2,CASSQDDRGRFNYGYTF,TGCGCCAGCAGCCAAGACGACAGGGGGCGGTTTAACTATGGCTACACCTTC
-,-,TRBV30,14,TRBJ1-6,CAWSVGPGHSPLHF,TGTGCCTGGAGTGTCGGTCCAGGGCATTCACCCCTCCACTTT
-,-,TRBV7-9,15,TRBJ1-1,CASSLKRPMNTEAFF,TGTGCCAGCAGCTTAAAGCGCCCAATGAACACTGAAGCTTTCTTT
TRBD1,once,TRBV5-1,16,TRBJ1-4,CASSLNEQGATEKLFF,TGCGCCAGCAGCTTGAATGAACAGGGGGCAACTGAAAAACTGTTTTTT
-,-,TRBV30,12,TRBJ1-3,CAWTSSGNTIYF,TGTGCCTGGACGAGCTCTGGAAACACCATATATTTT
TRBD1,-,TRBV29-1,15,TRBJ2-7,CSVGEGDRGLYEQYF,TGCAGCGTTGGGGAAGGGGACAGGGGCCTCTACGAGCAGTACTTC
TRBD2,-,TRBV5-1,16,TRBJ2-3,CASSLGTSGGRDTQYF,TGCGCCAGCAGCTTGGGGACTAGCGGGGGGCGAGATACGCAGTATTTT
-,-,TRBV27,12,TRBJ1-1,CASSLPGQLAFF,TGTGCCAGCAGTCTCCCGGGACAACTGGCTTTCTTT
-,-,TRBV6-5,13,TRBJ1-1,CASSYARSAEAFF,TGTGCCAGCAGTTACGCGAGAAGCGCTGAAGCTTTCTTT
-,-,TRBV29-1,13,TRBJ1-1,CSVSGPMNTEAFF,TGCAGCGTTTCTGGGCCTATGAACACTGAAGCTTTCTTT
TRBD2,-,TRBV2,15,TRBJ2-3,CASISSSGGGNTQYF,TGTGCCAGCATTTCATCTAGCGGGGGTGGAAATACGCAGTATTTT
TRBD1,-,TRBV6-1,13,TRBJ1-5,CASFGTGNQPQHF,TGTGCCAGCTTCGGGACAGGCAATCAGCCCCAGCATTTT
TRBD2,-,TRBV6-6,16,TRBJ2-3,CASSFSTSGGADTQYF,TGTGCCAGCAGTTTTTCGACTAGCGGGGGCGCAGATACGCAGTATTTT
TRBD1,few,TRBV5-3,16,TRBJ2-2,CASKIRDRGRSGELFF,TGTGCCAGCAAGATCCGGGACAGGGGGCGTTCCGGGGAGCTGTTTTTT
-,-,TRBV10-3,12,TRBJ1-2,CAIIDNNYGYTF,TGTGCCATCATAGACAACAACTATGGCTACACCTTC